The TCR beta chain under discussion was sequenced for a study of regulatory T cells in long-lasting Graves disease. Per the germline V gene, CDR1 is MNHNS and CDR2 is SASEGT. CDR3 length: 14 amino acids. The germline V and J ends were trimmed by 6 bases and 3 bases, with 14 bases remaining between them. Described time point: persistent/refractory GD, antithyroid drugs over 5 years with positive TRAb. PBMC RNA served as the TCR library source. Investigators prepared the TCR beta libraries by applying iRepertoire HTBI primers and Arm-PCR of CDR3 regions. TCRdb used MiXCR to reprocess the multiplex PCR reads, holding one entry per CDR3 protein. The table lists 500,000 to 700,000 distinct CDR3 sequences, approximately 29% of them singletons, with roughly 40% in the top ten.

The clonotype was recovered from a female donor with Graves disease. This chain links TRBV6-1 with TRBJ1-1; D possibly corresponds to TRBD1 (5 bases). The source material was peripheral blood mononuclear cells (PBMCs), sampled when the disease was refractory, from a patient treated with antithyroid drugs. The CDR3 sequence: CASSMGGGDTEAFF. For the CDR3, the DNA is TGTGCCAGCAGCATGGGGGGGGGAGACACTGAAGCTTTCTTT.